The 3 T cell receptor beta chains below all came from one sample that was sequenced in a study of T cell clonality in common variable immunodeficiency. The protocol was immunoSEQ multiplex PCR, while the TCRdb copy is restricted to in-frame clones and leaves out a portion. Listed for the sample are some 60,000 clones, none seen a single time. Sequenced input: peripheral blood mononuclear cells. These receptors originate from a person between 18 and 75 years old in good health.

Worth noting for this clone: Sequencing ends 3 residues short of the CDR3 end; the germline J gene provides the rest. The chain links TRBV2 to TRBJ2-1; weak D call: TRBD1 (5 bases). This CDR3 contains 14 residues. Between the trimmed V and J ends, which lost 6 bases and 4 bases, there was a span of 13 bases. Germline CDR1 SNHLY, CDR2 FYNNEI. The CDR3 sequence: CASSGHGAYNEQFF. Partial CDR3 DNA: TGTGCCAGCAGCGGACACGGCGCATACAATGAG.

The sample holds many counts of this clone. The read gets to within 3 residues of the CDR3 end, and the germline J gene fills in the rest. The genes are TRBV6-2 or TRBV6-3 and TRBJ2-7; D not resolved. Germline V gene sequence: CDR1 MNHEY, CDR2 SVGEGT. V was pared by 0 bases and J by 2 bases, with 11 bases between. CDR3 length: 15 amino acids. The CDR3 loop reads CASSYSSASTYEQYF. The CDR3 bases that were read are TGTGCCAGCAGTTACTCGAGTGCGTCCACCTACGAG.

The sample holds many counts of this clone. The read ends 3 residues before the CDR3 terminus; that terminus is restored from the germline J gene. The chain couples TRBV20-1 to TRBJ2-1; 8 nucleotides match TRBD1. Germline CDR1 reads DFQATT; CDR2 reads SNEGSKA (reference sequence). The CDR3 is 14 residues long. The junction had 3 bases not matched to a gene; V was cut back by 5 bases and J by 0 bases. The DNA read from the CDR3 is TGCAGTGCTCGGACAGGGAGCTCCTACAATGAG. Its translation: CSARTGSSYNE. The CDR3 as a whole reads CSARTGSSYNEQFF.